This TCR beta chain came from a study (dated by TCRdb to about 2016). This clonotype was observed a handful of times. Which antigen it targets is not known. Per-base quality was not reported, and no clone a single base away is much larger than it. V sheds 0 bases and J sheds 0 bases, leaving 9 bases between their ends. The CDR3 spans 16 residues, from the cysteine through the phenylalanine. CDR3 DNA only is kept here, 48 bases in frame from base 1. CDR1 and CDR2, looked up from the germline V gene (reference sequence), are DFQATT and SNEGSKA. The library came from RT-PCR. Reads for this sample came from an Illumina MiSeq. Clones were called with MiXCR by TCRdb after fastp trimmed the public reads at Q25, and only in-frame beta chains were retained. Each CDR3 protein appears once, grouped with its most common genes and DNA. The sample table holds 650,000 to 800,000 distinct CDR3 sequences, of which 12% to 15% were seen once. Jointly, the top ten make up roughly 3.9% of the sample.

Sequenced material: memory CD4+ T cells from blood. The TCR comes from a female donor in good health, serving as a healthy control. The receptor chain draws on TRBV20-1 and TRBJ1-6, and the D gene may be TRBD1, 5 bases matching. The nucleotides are TGCAGTGCTAGAGATCCCGGGGGCTCCTATAATTCACCCCTCCACTTT. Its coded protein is CSARDPGGSYNSPLHF.